One sample yielded the 4 T cell receptor beta chains listed below, sequenced in a study of T cell responses to AZD1222 COVID-19 vaccine. Assay: immunoSEQ multiplex PCR; the TCRdb copy retains only in-frame clones and omits some. The sample holds roughly 100,000 clones, roughly 90% seen once. Specimen: peripheral blood, collected on day 0 of AZD1222 vaccination. The source of these receptors is an adult in good health.

The rearrangement links TRBV2 to TRBJ2-7, with TRBD2 as a possible D gene (5 bases). This CDR3 comprises 14 residues. Per the germline V gene, CDR1 is SNHLY and CDR2 is FYNNEI. With 0 bases removed from V and 3 bases from J, the gap between germline ends came to 9 bases. DNA for the CDR3: TGTGCCAGCAGTGAAGCGCGGAGGATCTACGAGCAGTACTTC. Residues: CASSEARRIYEQYF.

The chain links TRBV12-3 or TRBV12-4 to TRBJ2-3, with D unclear. The CDR3 length is 13 residues. With 7 bases removed from V and 4 bases from J, the gap between germline ends came to 12 bases. CDR3 in DNA: TGTGCCAGCACCGTGTCCTGGGCAGATACGCAGTATTTT. This codes for CASTVSWADTQYF.

The V and J genes are TRBV11-2 and TRBJ1-4; TRBD1 agrees at 9 bases. J gave up 8 bases and V 6 bases, and 10 bases lay outside the gene matches. Germline CDR1 SGHAT, CDR2 FQNNGV. The CDR3 is made up of 15 amino acids. CDR3 sequence reads: CASRRIQGAREKLFF. DNA for the CDR3: TGTGCCAGCAGACGGATACAGGGGGCGCGAGAAAAACTGTTTTTT.

V is TRBV7-2 and J is TRBJ1-1; D is possibly TRBD1 (5 bases). The length of the CDR3 is 14 residues. Germline values: CDR1 SGHTA, CDR2 FQGNSA. With 6 bases removed from V and 3 bases from J, the gap between germline ends came to 14 bases. CDR3 DNA sequence: TGTGCCAGCAGGTCCACGGGGGACGACACTGAAGCTTTCTTT. Amino acid sequence: CASRSTGDDTEAFF.